This T cell receptor (beta chain) was recovered during a study of T-cell memory formation after mild COVID-19. Study-wide background: Each donor largely had its own TCR clusters. Study-wide results and caveats: Contracting CD4+ clones sat mainly in CM and EM; CD8+ in EMRA. Detection of some responders pre-infection suggested pre-existing cross-reactive memory T cells participated.

V lost 0 bases and J 6 bases, leaving 8 bases between the germline ends. The CDR3 runs to 13 residues. Per germline, CDR1 SGDLS and CDR2 YYNGEE. TCRdb processed the 5' RACE reads anew with MiXCR; each CDR3 protein has one entry. Seen here are 250,000 to 400,000 distinct CDR3 sequences, 14% observed once, and the top ten hold 21%. This clonotype has a count of ten or more. Its antigen is not known. The receptor's source is a man between 18 and 29 years old who had mild COVID-19 (a few samples of this study predate the infection). Cell type and time point are not known. This sequence joins TRBV9 and TRBJ2-3; D call uncertain. The sequenced sample was PBMCs or a T cell subset sorted from them (not recorded which). The CDR3 here is CASSVGIADTQYF. CDR3 nucleotides: TGTGCCAGCAGCGTAGGAATCGCGGATACGCAGTATTTT.